This TCR beta chain was sequenced in a study of cytotoxic CD8 clonotypes in ibrutinib-treated CLL. About the study: Enrolment comprised 10 to 11 relapsed/refractory and about 14 treatment-naive patients; 17 to 18 were IGHV unmutated.

Notes on the study in general: Researchers report that baseline clonality outpaced age-matched healthy donors and tracked circulating CD8+ T-cell counts. Sampling times differed between sustained-remission and progressing patients. Clonality climbed at ibrutinib response, then dropped toward baseline at progression.

The V and J ends lost 1 base and 5 bases respectively, with 3 bases between them. The CDR3 extends over 11 amino acids. Per germline, CDR1 MNHEY and CDR2 SMNVEV (reference sequence). TCRdb's table, derived via immunoSEQ multiplex PCR, lists solely in-frame clones and lacks some. Among more than 300,000 clones listed, roughly 85% were seen once. On this clone: Its antigen is currently unknown.

The chain recombines TRBV27 with TRBJ2-7, with no clear D. This sample comprised PBMCs, obtained before ibrutinib treatment. The TCR originated in a human donor with chronic lymphocytic leukemia. CDR3 region: CASSLYNEQYF. CDR3 DNA: TGTGCCAGCAGTTTATATAACGAGCAGTACTTC.